These 23 T cell receptor beta chains were all obtained from the same sample, sequenced in a study of cytomegalovirus exposure and HLA in healthy donors. The protocol was immunoSEQ multiplex PCR, while the TCRdb copy is restricted to in-frame clones and leaves out a portion. Of some 250,000 clones in the sample, 90% were seen once. Sequenced material: PBMCs. These TCRs come from a young woman in good health and CMV-seronegative.

V is TRBV4-1 and J is TRBJ1-5, with 7 bases lining up with TRBD1. CDR1 is MGHRA, CDR2 YSYEKL, per germline. V shed 3 bases and J 0 bases; nucleotides not matched to a gene: 2. CDR3 length: 15 residues. In DNA form, the CDR3 reads TGCGCCAGCAGCCACCGACAGGGTAGCAATCAGCCCCAGCATTTT. Its protein is CASSHRQGSNQPQHF.

The V call is TRBV9, the J call TRBJ1-2; D may be TRBD1 (5 bases). The CDR3 length is 15 residues. The germline V and J ends were trimmed by 2 bases and 8 bases, with 19 bases remaining between them. CDR1 is SGDLS, CDR2 YYNGEE, per germline. CDR3: CASSVRGEGQSGYTF. CDR3 coding DNA: TGTGCCAGCAGCGTCCGCGGGGAGGGGCAGAGCGGCTACACCTTC.

The rearrangement joins TRBV7-6 to TRBJ2-7; the D gene is possibly TRBD1 (6 bases). Germline assignment: CDR1 SGHVS and CDR2 FNYEAQ. V shed 0 bases and J shed 2 bases, with 11 bases lying between them. The CDR3 runs to 15 residues. The chain's CDR3 is CASSLAGGITYEQYF. Here the CDR3 DNA reads TGTGCCAGCAGCTTAGCAGGGGGTATAACCTACGAGCAGTACTTC.

This clone has only one observation. The V and J genes are TRBV6-6 and TRBJ2-3; 10 bases map to TRBD2. In germline, CDR1 is MNHNY, CDR2 SVGAGI (reference sequence). This CDR3 is 15 amino acids long. V lost 5 bases and J lost 5; bases outside the gene matches: 7. The CDR3 protein is CASSRTSGVRDTQYF. CDR3 coding DNA: TGTGCCAGCAGTCGAACTAGCGGGGTTAGAGATACGCAGTATTTT.

The chain carries TRBV19 and TRBJ1-6; D is possibly TRBD1 (5 bases). The CDR3 extends over 17 amino acids. With 5 bases removed from V and 7 bases from J, the gap between germline ends came to 21 bases. Germline V gene data show CDR1 as LNHDA and CDR2 as SQIVND (reference sequence). The CDR3 region is CASSPWRGTVQNSPLHF. The DNA of the CDR3 is TGTGCCAGTAGTCCCTGGAGGGGTACGGTTCAAAATTCACCCCTCCACTTT.

The genes are TRBV7-6 and TRBJ1-1, with 12 bases lining up with TRBD1. The ends lost 1 base at V and 11 bases at J; junction bases unmatched: 5. Germline V gene sequence: CDR1 SGHVS, CDR2 FNYEAQ. CDR3 size: 14 residues. The CDR3 protein is CASSLGGTGGTAFF. The CDR3 DNA follows: TGTGCCAGCAGCTTAGGCGGGACAGGGGGCACGGCTTTCTTT.

The rearrangement uses TRBV7-2 and TRBJ1-5; perhaps TRBD1 as D (5 bases). The length of the CDR3 is 16 residues. Deletions cut 5 bases from V and 2 bases from J, with 16 bases between. Germline CDR1 is SGHTA and CDR2 is FQGNSA. The DNA for the CDR3 is TGTGCCAGCAGCCCGCCGGGGGTGAGGGGCAATCAGCCCCAGCATTTT. Encoded protein: CASSPPGVRGNQPQHF. Full variable domain (remainder filled in from reference TRBV7-2 and TRBJ1-5): GAGVSQSPSNKVTEKGKDVELRCDPISGHTALYWYRQSLGQGLEFLIYFQGNSAPDKSGLPSDRFSAERTGGSVSTLTIQRTQQEDSAVYLCASSPPGVRGNQPQHFGDGTRLSIL.

The rearrangement links TRBV27 to TRBJ1-1; TRBD1 matches 11 bases. V lost 8 bases, J lost 3 bases, and 2 bases stayed unmatched. CDR1 MNHEY and CDR2 SMNVEV come from the germline V gene (reference sequence). This CDR3 contains 13 residues. CDR3 sequence reads: CASGQGAYTEAFF. The CDR3 nucleotides are TGTGCCAGCGGACAGGGGGCTTACACTGAAGCTTTCTTT.

The gene calls are TRBV5-6 and TRBJ2-2; TRBD2 matches 9 bases. The CDR3 sequence is 16 residues long. CDR1 is SGHDT and CDR2 is YYEEEE in the germline V gene. The trim removed 0 bases at V and 6 bases at J, leaving 6 bases unmatched. CDR3 loop: CASSLVPLAGSGELFF. The CDR3 DNA follows: TGTGCCAGCAGCTTGGTACCCCTAGCGGGGTCCGGGGAGCTGTTTTTT.

The V and J genes are TRBV2 and TRBJ1-1; 9 positions agree with TRBD1. V lost 9 bases to trimming and J lost 6 bases; unmatched junction nucleotides: 5. This CDR3 has 12 amino acids. Germline V gene sequence: CDR1 SNHLY, CDR2 FYNNEI. CDR3 nucleotides: TGTGCCAGACCGGACAGGGGCGCTGAAGCTTTCTTT. Its translation is CARPDRGAEAFF.

J is TRBJ2-2 and V is TRBV5-6; D is possibly TRBD1 (6 bases). The CDR3 covers 15 residues. The germline V and J ends were trimmed by 6 bases and 1 base, with 13 bases remaining between them. The V gene's germline CDR1 is SGHDT and CDR2 YYEEEE. CDR3 sequence: CASTDRSKNTGELFF. Written as DNA, the CDR3 is TGTGCCAGCACAGACAGGAGCAAGAACACCGGGGAGCTGTTTTTT.

The V call is TRBV6-4, the J call TRBJ2-3, with 8 bases matching TRBD2. The junction had 4 bases not matched to a gene; V was cut back by 3 bases and J by 2 bases. The CDR3 is 15 amino acids. Per the germline V gene, CDR1 is MRHNA and CDR2 is SNTAGT. The CDR3 DNA is TGTGCCAGCAGTGAGAACGGGGGGGCCACAGATACGCAGTATTTT. This encodes CASSENGGATDTQYF.

The chain links TRBV14 to TRBJ1-2; 9 positions match TRBD1. J was trimmed by 6 bases and V by 0 bases; bases with no gene match: 5. The germline CDR1 and CDR2 sequences are SGHDN and FVKESK. The CDR3 length is 15 residues. DNA for the CDR3: TGTGCCAGCAGCCAAGATGGGGACAGGGTGAATGGCTACACCTTC. Translated, it gives CASSQDGDRVNGYTF.

The rearrangement joins TRBV5-1 to TRBJ1-2, with 9 bases fitting TRBD1. V gave up 4 bases and J gave up 2 bases; unmatched junction bases: 6. The CDR3 runs 15 residues. Germline values: CDR1 SGHRS, CDR2 YFSETQ. CDR3 in DNA: TGCGCCAGCAGCCCTTGGGGACAGGGCAACTATGGCTACACCTTC. Its protein product is CASSPWGQGNYGYTF. Full variable domain (rest looked up from reference TRBV5-1 and TRBJ1-2): KAGVTQTPRYLIKTRGQQVTLSCSPISGHRSVSWYQQTPGQGLQFLFEYFSETQRNKGNFPGRFSGRQFSNSRSEMNVSTLELGDSALYLCASSPWGQGNYGYTFGSGTRLTVV.

This clone was seen only once. The rearrangement joins TRBV27 to TRBJ1-2; 9 bases map to TRBD1. V lost 8 bases to trimming and J lost 7 bases; unmatched junction nucleotides: 11. Germline values: CDR1 MNHEY, CDR2 SMNVEV (reference sequence). The CDR3 spans 14 residues. CDR3 protein: CASSITGGYGGYTF. DNA for the CDR3: TGTGCCAGCTCGATAACAGGGGGCTATGGTGGCTACACCTTC.

This sequence joins TRBV7-2 and TRBJ1-1; D gene ambiguous. V shed 3 bases and J shed 4 bases, with 12 bases lying between them. CDR1 SGHTA and CDR2 FQGNSA come from the germline V gene. The CDR3 length is 14 residues. The CDR3 coding sequence is TGTGCCAGCAGCTTTCGGGAAGGTGGCACTGAAGCTTTCTTT. This codes for CASSFREGGTEAFF.

A remark on this clone: Other DNA sequences in the same sample also yield this CDR3. The chain combines TRBV7-3 with TRBJ2-2, with TRBD1 as a possible D gene (5 bases). Trimming cost V 5 bases and J 4 bases, with 8 bases left between them. From germline, CDR1 is SGHTA and CDR2 FQGTGA. This CDR3 comprises 13 residues. The CDR3 sequence: CASSLQGTGELFF. CDR3 in DNA: TGTGCCAGCAGCCTCCAGGGCACCGGGGAGCTGTTTTTT.

This clone appeared once. V usage is TRBV18 and J usage is TRBJ2-1, with a tentative D call TRBD1 (5 bases). CDR1 is KGHSH and CDR2 is LQKENI in the germline V gene. Trimming took 1 base from V and 2 from J, leaving 12 bases between them. The CDR3 is 16 amino acids. In nucleotides, the CDR3 is TGTGCCAGCTCACCACAGGGGATAGTAGCCTACAATGAGCAGTTCTTC. It specifies CASSPQGIVAYNEQFF.

V gene TRBV29-1 combines with J gene TRBJ1-2, with a tentative D call TRBD1 (6 bases). Germline values: CDR1 SQVTM, CDR2 ANQGSEA. This CDR3 has 16 residues. Trimming cost V 3 bases and J 4 bases, with 21 bases left between them. CDR3 amino acids: CSVDITGSVSIYGYTF. The CDR3 bases are TGCAGCGTTGATATAACAGGGTCGGTTTCTATCTATGGCTACACCTTC.

The chain uses TRBV7-2 and TRBJ2-3, with TRBD2 matching 11 bases. CDR1 is SGHTA and CDR2 is FQGNSA in the germline V gene. This CDR3 is built from 15 residues. Trimming removed 9 bases from V and 3 bases from J; junction bases left unmatched: 8. The CDR3 DNA is TGTGCCAGTAATAGCGGGGGGGCGCTTACAGATACGCAGTATTTT. It translates to CASNSGGALTDTQYF.

This rearrangement joins TRBV27 to TRBJ2-1, with TRBD2 identical over 14 bases. The length of the CDR3 is 15 residues. The germline V gene encodes CDR1 MNHEY and CDR2 SMNVEV (reference sequence). The V gene end was trimmed by 6 bases and the J gene end by 8 bases; junction bases not matched to a gene: 6. The CDR3 coding sequence is TGTGCCAGCAGCCAGGGACTAGCGGGGGACTATGAGCAGTTCTTC. It codes for CASSQGLAGDYEQFF.

The genes are TRBV20-1 and TRBJ1-1; a weak D match, TRBD1 (5 bases). Germline-derived CDR1 and CDR2 are DFQATT and SNEGSKA (reference sequence). The CDR3 runs to 10 residues. CDR3 in amino acids: CMAGGTEAFF. Here the CDR3 DNA reads TGCATGGCGGGGGGAACTGAAGCTTTCTTT.

The V call is TRBV7-8, the J call TRBJ2-2; possible D gene TRBD1, 6 bases. The V and J ends lost 10 bases and 4 bases respectively, with 13 bases between them. Germline CDR1 SGHVS, CDR2 FQNEAQ. The CDR3 totals 13 residues. DNA of the CDR3: TGTGCCACCCTGGGGGCTGCCACCGGGGAGCTGTTTTTT. Translating gives CATLGAATGELFF. Complete variable domain (other parts from reference TRBV7-8 and TRBJ2-2): GAGVSQSPRYKVAKRGQDVALRCDPISGHVSLFWYQQALGQGPEFLTYFQNEAQLDKSGLPSDRFFAERPEGSVSTLKIQRTQQEDSAVYLCATLGAATGELFFGEGSRLTVL.